Listed here is a single T cell receptor (beta chain). What it binds is not known. Primers for the PCR totalled 60 Vbeta and 13 Jbeta. Sequencing was performed with immunoSEQ multiplex PCR; in TCRdb, only in-frame clones are kept and a portion is missing. The sample lists approximately 130,000 clones, approximately 80% occurring once. These data are taken from a study of cytomegalovirus exposure and HLA in healthy donors. Study-wide points: As a later analysis showed, several of the most significant clusters appeared to be linked to common viral pathogens. Altogether, 150 to 200 TCR beta chains were recorded as cytomegalovirus-associated. An ancestry cluster, one associated with Asian ancestry, reportedly showed fewer N-insertions than the 666-donor mean in a later analysis.

The CDR3 has 15 amino acids. The germline V and J ends were trimmed by 2 bases and 7 bases, with 15 bases remaining between them. Germline V CDR1 and CDR2: SGHTA, FQGNSA. The chain carries TRBV7-2 and TRBJ1-5; D is perhaps TRBD1 (6 bases). The sequence was obtained from a man aged 50-59 years in good health and CMV-seronegative. Material: PBMCs. The CDR3 is CASSLPGAIGQPQHF. The CDR3 region has the DNA TGTGCCAGCAGCTTACCAGGGGCCATTGGCCAGCCCCAGCATTTT.